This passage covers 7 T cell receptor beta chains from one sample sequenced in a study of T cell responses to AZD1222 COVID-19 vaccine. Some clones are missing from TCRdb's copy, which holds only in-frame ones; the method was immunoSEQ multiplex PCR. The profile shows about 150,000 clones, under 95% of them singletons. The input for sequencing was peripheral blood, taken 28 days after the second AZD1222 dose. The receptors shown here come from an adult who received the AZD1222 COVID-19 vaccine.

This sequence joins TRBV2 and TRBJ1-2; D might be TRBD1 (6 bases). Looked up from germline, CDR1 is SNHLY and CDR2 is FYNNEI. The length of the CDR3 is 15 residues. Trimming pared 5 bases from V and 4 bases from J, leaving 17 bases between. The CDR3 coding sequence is TGTGCCAGCAGTCTTCTAAGGACAGTCCTCTATGGCTACACCTTC. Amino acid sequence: CASSLLRTVLYGYTF.

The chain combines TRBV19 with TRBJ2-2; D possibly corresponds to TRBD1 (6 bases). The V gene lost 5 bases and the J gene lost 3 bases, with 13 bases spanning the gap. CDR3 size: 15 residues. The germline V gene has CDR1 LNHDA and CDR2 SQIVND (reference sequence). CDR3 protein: CASSSGHHYTGELFF. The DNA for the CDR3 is TGTGCCAGTAGTTCGGGACACCACTACACCGGGGAGCTGTTTTTT.

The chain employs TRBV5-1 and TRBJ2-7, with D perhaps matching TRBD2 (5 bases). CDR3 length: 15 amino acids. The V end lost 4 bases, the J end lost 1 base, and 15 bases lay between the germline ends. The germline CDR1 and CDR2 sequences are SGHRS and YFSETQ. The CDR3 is CASSQTDFNSYEQYF. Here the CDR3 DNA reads TGCGCCAGCAGCCAGACGGACTTCAATTCCTACGAGCAGTACTTC.

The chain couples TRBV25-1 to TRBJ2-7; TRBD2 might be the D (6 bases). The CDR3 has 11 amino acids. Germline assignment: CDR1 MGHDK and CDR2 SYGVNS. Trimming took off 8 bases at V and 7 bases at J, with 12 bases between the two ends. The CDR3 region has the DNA TGTGCCAGCGGAGTTGGGGGGGAGCAGTACTTC. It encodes CASGVGGEQYF.

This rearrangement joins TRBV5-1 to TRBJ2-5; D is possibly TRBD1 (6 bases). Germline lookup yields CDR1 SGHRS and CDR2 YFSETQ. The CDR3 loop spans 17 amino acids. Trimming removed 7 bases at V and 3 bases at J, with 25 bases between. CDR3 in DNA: TGCGCCAGCTATCAGGGAGTCTTACAGGGAGCTGAAGAGACCCAGTACTTC. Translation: CASYQGVLQGAEETQYF.

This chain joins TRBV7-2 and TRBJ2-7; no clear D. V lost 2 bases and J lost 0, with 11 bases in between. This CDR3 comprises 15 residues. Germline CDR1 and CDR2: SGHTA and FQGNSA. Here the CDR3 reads CASSLWVTSSYEQYF. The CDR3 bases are TGTGCCAGCAGCTTATGGGTAACCAGCTCCTACGAGCAGTACTTC.

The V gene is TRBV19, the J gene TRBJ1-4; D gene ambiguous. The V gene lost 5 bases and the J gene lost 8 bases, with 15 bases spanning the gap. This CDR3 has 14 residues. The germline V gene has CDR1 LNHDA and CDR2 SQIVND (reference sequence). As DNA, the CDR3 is TGTGCCAGTAGTGATGGGTCCACGACCGAAAAACTGTTTTTT. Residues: CASSDGSTTEKLFF.